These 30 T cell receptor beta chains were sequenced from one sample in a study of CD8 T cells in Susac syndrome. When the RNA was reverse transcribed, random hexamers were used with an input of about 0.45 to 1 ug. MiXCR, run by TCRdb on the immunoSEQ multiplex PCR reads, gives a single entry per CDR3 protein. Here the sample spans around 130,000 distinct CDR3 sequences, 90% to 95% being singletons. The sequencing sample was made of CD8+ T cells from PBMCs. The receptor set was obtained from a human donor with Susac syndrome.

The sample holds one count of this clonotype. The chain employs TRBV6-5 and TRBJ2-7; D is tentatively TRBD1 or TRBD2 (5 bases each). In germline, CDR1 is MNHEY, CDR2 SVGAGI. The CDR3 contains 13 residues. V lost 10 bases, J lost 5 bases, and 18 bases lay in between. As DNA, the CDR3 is TGTGCCACCGCCCCGGGGCCGGCCAACGAGCAGTACTTC. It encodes CATAPGPANEQYF.

The CDR3 region is CASSQDRSTDTQYF. The CDR3 coding sequence is TGTGCCAGCAGCCAAGACCGTAGCACAGATACGCAGTATTTT. V and J are TRBV4-2 and TRBJ2-3; no clear D gene. Trimming took off 0 bases at V and 0 bases at J, with 4 bases between the two ends. This CDR3 is 14 amino acids long. CDR1 is LGHNA, CDR2 YNFKEQ, per germline.

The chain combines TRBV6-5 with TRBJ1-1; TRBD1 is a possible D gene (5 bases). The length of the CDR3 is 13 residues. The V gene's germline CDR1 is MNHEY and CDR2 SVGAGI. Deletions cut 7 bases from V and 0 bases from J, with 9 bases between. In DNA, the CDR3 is TGTGCCAGCAAGGCAGGGATGAACACTGAAGCTTTCTTT. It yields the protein CASKAGMNTEAFF.

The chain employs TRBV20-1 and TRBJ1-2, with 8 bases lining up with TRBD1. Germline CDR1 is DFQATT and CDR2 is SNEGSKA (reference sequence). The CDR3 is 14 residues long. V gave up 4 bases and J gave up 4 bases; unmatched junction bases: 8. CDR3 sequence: CSAKRTGSIYGYTF. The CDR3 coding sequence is TGCAGTGCTAAGAGGACAGGGAGTATCTATGGCTACACCTTC.

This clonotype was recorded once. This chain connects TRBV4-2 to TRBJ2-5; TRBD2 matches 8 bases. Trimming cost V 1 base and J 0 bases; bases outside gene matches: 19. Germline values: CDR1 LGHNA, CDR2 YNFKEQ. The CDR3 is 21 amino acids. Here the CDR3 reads CASSQGELGRGALMYQETQYF. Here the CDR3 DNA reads TGTGCCAGCAGCCAAGGGGAATTGGGGCGGGGGGCCTTGATGTACCAAGAGACCCAGTACTTC.

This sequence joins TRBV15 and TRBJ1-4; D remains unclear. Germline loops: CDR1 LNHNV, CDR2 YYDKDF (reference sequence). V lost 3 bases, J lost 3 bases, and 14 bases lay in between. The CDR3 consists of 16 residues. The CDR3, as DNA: TGTGCCACCAGCAGCAGTGGGAGGGATCCTAATGAAAAACTGTTTTTT. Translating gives CATSSSGRDPNEKLFF.

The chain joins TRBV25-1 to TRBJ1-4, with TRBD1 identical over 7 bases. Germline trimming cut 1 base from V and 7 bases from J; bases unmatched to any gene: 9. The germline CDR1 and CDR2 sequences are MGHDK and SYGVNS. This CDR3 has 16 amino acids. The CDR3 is CASSESRGGLGEKLFF. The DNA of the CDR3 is TGTGCCAGCAGTGAATCCCGAGGGGGCCTCGGTGAAAAACTGTTTTTT.

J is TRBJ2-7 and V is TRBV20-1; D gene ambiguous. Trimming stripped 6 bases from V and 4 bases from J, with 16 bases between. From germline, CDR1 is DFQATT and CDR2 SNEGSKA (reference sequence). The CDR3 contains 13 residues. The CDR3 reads CSADTDLGYEQYF. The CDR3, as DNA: TGCAGTGCCGACACGGATTTGGGGTACGAGCAGTACTTC.

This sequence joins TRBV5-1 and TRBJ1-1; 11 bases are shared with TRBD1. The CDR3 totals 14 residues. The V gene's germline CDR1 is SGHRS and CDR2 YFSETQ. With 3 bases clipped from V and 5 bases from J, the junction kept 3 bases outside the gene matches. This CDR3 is CASSWTGGATEAFF. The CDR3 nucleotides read TGCGCCAGCAGCTGGACAGGGGGCGCGACTGAAGCTTTCTTT.

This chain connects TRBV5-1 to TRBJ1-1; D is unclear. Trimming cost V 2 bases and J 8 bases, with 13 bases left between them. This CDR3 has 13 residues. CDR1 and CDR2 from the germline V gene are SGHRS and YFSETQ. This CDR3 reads CASSLSATREAFF. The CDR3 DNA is TGCGCCAGCAGCTTAAGCGCGACTCGGGAAGCTTTCTTT.

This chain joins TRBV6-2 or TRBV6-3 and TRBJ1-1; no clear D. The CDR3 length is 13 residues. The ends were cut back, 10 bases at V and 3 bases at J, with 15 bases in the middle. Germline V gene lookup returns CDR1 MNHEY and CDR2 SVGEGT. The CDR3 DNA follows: TGTGCCACCGAGGAGGGTACGTACACTGAAGCTTTCTTT. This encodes CATEEGTYTEAFF.

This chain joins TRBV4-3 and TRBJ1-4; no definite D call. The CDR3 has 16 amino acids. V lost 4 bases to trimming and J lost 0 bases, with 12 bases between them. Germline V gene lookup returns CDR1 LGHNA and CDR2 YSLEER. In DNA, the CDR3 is TGCGCCAGCAGCCCCGGGAAATCCGCAACTAATGAAAAACTGTTTTTT. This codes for CASSPGKSATNEKLFF.

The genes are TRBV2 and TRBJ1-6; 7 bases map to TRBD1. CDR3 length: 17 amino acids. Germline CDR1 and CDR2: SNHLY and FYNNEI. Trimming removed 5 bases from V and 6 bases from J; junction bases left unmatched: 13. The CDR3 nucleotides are TGTGCCAGCAGTAAAGAAGTAGGGGGGACAGCTAATTCACCCCTCCACTTT. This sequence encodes CASSKEVGGTANSPLHF.

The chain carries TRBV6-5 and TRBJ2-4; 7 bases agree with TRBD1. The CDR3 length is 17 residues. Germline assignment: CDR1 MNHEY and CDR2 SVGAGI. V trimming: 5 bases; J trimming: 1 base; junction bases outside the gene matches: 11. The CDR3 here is CASSLSTGKTAKNIQYF. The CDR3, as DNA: TGTGCCAGCAGTCTCTCGACAGGGAAAACTGCCAAAAACATTCAGTACTTC.

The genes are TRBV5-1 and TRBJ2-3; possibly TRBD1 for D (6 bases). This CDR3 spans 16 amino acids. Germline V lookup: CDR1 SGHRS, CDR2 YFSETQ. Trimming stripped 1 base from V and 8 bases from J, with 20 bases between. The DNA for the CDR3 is TGCGCCAGCAGCTTGTGGACAGAAGGTCGGGATACTACGCAGTATTTT. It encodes CASSLWTEGRDTTQYF.

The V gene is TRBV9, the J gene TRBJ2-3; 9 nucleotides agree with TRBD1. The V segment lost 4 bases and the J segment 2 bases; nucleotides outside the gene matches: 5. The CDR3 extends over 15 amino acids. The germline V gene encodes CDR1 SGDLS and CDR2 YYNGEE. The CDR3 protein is CASSSWDRDTDTQYF. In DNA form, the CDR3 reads TGTGCCAGCAGCTCCTGGGACAGGGACACAGATACGCAGTATTTT.

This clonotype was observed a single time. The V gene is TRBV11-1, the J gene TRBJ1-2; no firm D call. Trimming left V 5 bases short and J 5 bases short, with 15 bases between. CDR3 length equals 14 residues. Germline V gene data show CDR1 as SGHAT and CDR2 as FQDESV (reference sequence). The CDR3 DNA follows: TGTGCCAGCAGCCAGCAATTCAGTCCGTATGGCTACACCTTC. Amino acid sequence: CASSQQFSPYGYTF.

CDR3 coding DNA: TGTGCCAGCAGCCAAGGGGTAGGGACAGTTTACGAGCAGTACTTC. As protein: CASSQGVGTVYEQYF. V is TRBV4-2 and J is TRBJ2-7; TRBD1 aligns across 7 bases. CDR1 and CDR2 (germline): LGHNA, YNFKEQ. The trim removed 1 base at V and 4 bases at J, leaving 7 bases unmatched. The CDR3 loop spans 15 amino acids.

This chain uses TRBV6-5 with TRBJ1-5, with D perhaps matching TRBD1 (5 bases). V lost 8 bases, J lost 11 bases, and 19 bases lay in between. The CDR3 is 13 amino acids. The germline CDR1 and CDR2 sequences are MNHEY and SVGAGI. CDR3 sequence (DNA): TGTGCCAGCTTCGGGTCCCCCGGGACGTCCCAGCATTTT. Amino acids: CASFGSPGTSQHF.

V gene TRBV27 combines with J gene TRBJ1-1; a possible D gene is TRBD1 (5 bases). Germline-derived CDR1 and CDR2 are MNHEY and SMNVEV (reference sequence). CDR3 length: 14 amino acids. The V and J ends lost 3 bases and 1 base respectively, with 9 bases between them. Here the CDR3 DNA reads TGTGCCAGCAGTTTCGGGGGAGGGAACACTGAAGCTTTCTTT. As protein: CASSFGGGNTEAFF.

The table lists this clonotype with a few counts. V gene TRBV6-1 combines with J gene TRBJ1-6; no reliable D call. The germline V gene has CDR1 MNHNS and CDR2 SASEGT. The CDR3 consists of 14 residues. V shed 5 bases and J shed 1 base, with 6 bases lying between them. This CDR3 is CASSSASYNSPLHF. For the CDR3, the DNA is TGTGCCAGCAGTTCAGCTTCCTATAATTCACCCCTCCACTTT.

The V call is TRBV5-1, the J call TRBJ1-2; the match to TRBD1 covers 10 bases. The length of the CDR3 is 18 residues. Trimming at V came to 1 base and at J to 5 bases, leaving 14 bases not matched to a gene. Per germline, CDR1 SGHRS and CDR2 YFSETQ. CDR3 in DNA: TGCGCCAGCAGCTTGACGGGGACAGGGGACGCGGACCTATATGGCTACACCTTC. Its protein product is CASSLTGTGDADLYGYTF.

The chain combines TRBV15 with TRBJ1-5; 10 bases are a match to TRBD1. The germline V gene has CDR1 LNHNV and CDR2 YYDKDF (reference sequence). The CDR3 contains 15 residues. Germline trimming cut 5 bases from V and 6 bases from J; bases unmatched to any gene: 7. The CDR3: CATSGTGTGVQPQHF. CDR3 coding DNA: TGTGCCACCAGCGGCACCGGGACAGGGGTTCAGCCCCAGCATTTT.

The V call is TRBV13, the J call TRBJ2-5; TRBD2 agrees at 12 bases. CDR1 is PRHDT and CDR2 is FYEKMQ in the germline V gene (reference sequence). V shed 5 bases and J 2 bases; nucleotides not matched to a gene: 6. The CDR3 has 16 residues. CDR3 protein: CASSVTSGGTQETQYF. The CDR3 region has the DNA TGTGCCAGCAGCGTTACTAGCGGGGGGACGCAAGAGACCCAGTACTTC.

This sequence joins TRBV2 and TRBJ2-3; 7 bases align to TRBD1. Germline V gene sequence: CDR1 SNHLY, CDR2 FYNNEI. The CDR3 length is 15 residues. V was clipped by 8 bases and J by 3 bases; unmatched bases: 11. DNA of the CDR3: TGTGCCAGCCGACCGGGACAGCTGTTTACAGATACGCAGTATTTT. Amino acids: CASRPGQLFTDTQYF.

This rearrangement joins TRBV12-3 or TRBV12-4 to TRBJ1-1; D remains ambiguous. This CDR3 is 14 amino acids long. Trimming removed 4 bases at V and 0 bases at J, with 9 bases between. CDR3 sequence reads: CASSSAGLNTEAFF. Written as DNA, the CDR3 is TGTGCCAGCAGTTCCGCCGGGCTGAACACTGAAGCTTTCTTT.

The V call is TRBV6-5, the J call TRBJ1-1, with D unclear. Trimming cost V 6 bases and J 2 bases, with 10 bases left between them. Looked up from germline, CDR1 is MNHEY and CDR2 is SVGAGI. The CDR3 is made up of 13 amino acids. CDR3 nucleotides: TGTGCCAGCAGCCCCCGCAGTAACACTGAAGCTTTCTTT. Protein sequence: CASSPRSNTEAFF.

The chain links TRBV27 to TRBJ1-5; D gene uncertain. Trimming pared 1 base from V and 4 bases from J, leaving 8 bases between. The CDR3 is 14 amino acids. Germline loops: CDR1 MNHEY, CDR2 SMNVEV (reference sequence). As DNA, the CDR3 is TGTGCCAGCAGTTTATTCGGGGTTAATCAGCCCCAGCATTTT. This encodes CASSLFGVNQPQHF.

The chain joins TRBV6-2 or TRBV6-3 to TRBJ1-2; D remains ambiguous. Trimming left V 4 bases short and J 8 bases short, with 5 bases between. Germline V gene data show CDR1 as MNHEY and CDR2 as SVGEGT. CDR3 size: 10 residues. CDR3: CASSSVGYTF. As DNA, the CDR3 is TGTGCCAGCAGTTCGGTGGGCTACACCTTC.

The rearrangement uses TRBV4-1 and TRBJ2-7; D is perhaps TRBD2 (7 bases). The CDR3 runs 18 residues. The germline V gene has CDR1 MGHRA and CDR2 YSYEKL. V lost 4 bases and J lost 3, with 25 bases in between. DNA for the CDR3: TGCGCCAGCAGCCTTCGACTAGCAGGGGAGGGGGTGCACTACGAGCAGTACTTC. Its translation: CASSLRLAGEGVHYEQYF.